This T cell receptor beta chain emerged from a study of CD8 T cells in Susac syndrome. Findings and caveats of the study: The number of individuals included in the study's TCR sequencing and HLA analysis was acknowledged as relatively small.

Peripheral blood CD8+ and CD4+ T cells were profiled by TCR beta sequencing. With random hexamers, roughly 0.45 to 1 ug RNA was reverse transcribed. An immunoSEQ multiplex PCR amplified TCR beta CDR3 over 54 Vbeta and 13 Jbeta. TCRdb re-analysed the immunoSEQ multiplex PCR reads in MiXCR, keeping a single row per CDR3 protein. The sample includes 140,000 or so distinct CDR3 sequences, approximately 95% of them seen just once. With respect to this clonotype: Its target is not known.

The specimen sequenced was CD4+ T cells from PBMCs. The TCR originated in a human donor in good health.

CDR3: CSAPDRSGETQYF. DNA for the CDR3: TGCAGTGCTCCGGACAGGTCGGGGGAGACCCAGTACTTC. The chain is built from TRBV20-1 and TRBJ2-5, with 7 bases identical to TRBD1. In germline, CDR1 is DFQATT, CDR2 SNEGSKA (reference sequence). V gave up 5 bases and J gave up 5 bases; unmatched junction bases: 8. This CDR3 comprises 13 residues.